The 26 T cell receptor beta chains reported below all come from one sample, sequenced in a study of tumour-infiltrating T cells in Burkitt lymphoma. Sequencing used immunoSEQ multiplex PCR; TCRdb keeps in-frame clones, though not all of them. Here the sample spans approximately 920 clones, over 10% being singletons. Input material: tumor tissue. These receptors were obtained from a human donor with diffuse large B-cell lymphoma.

The chain uses TRBV5-1 and TRBJ2-7; 8 bases are a match to TRBD2. Germline CDR1 and CDR2: SGHRS and YFSETQ. V was clipped by 0 bases and J by 3 bases; unmatched bases: 5. CDR3 length equals 15 residues. CDR3 region: CASSLGIAGIYEQYF. For the CDR3, the DNA is TGCGCCAGCAGCTTGGGGATAGCGGGGATCTACGAGCAGTACTTC.

This clone turned up a few times. The chain links TRBV6-1 to TRBJ2-7; TRBD1 might be the D (5 bases). Germline values: CDR1 MNHNS, CDR2 SASEGT. The CDR3 extends over 15 amino acids. The V end was cut by 1 base, the J end by 2 bases, with 12 bases between. For the CDR3, the DNA is TGTGCCAGCAGTGAAGGTAGCACAGGTCCCTACGAGCAGTACTTC. Translating gives CASSEGSTGPYEQYF.

The genes are TRBV28 and TRBJ1-1, with TRBD1 identical over 9 bases. J lost 0 bases, V lost 4 bases, and 3 bases had no gene match. The germline CDR1 and CDR2 sequences are MDHEN and SYDVKM. The CDR3 is made up of 15 amino acids. CDR3 sequence reads: CASSWTGVLNTEAFF. CDR3 nucleotide sequence: TGTGCCAGCAGTTGGACAGGGGTCCTGAACACTGAAGCTTTCTTT.

This chain uses TRBV20-1 with TRBJ2-1; no definite D call. With 3 bases removed from V and 2 bases from J, the gap between germline ends came to 2 bases. The CDR3 contains 11 residues. Germline V lookup: CDR1 DFQATT, CDR2 SNEGSKA (reference sequence). In DNA form, the CDR3 reads TGCAGTGCTAGTCCCTACAATGAGCAGTTCTTC. This sequence encodes CSASPYNEQFF.

This clone turned up a few times. This chain connects TRBV14 to TRBJ2-1; D is perhaps TRBD2 (5 bases). CDR1 SGHDN and CDR2 FVKESK come from the germline V gene. The CDR3 runs to 12 residues. V shed 0 bases and J shed 12 bases, with 9 bases lying between them. The DNA of the CDR3 is TGTGCCAGCAGCCAAGAAAGCCGGGGGCAGTTCTTC. Protein: CASSQESRGQFF.

In its sample, this clone was seen a few times. This sequence joins TRBV14 and TRBJ2-1; 9 bases align to TRBD2. CDR1 is SGHDN and CDR2 is FVKESK in the germline V gene. The J segment lost 6 bases and the V segment lost 3 bases, leaving 9 bases of the junction unmatched. The CDR3 runs 16 residues. The DNA for the CDR3 is TGTGCCAGCAGCCATCCTGGGGTAGCGGGAGTCAATGAGCAGTTCTTC. As protein: CASSHPGVAGVNEQFF.

The genes are TRBV27 and TRBJ2-7; 7 positions agree with TRBD2. The length of the CDR3 is 14 residues. Trimming cost V 0 bases and J 5 bases; bases outside gene matches: 4. Germline V gives CDR1 MNHEY, CDR2 SMNVEV (reference sequence). The CDR3 DNA is TGTGCCAGCAGTTTATCGGCGGGGGATCACGAGCAGTACTTC. This codes for CASSLSAGDHEQYF.

This rearrangement joins TRBV7-9 to TRBJ2-3; D is unresolved. The V gene's germline CDR1 is SEHNR and CDR2 FQNEAQ (reference sequence). Trimming removed 4 bases at V and 4 bases at J, with 3 bases between. This CDR3 is built from 11 residues. The CDR3, as DNA: TGTGCCAGCAGCTCGTCAGATACGCAGTATTTT. Protein product: CASSSSDTQYF.

This clone has a handful of counts. The V call is TRBV9, the J call TRBJ2-5; 9 bases fit TRBD1. The CDR3 is 15 residues long. Germline V lookup: CDR1 SGDLS, CDR2 YYNGEE. The V and J ends lost 3 bases and 3 bases, in that order; junction bases with no gene match: 6. CDR3 DNA: TGTGCCAGCAGCGCGACAGGGGGTATTGAAGAGACCCAGTACTTC. Its protein product is CASSATGGIEETQYF.

This clone came up a few times. The chain combines TRBV5-4 with TRBJ2-7; 8 positions match TRBD1. V lost 7 bases and J lost 0; bases outside the gene matches: 3. The CDR3 extends over 13 amino acids. Germline V gives CDR1 SGHNT, CDR2 YYREEE (reference sequence). The chain's CDR3 is CASGTGGSYEQYF. The CDR3 bases are TGTGCCAGCGGCACAGGGGGCTCCTACGAGCAGTACTTC.

The rearrangement joins TRBV6-6 to TRBJ1-5; tentative D call: TRBD1 (6 bases). Germline V gene sequence: CDR1 MNHNY, CDR2 SVGAGI (reference sequence). V was clipped by 6 bases and J by 15 bases, with 18 bases between them. The CDR3 consists of 12 residues. This chain's CDR3 is CASSPSGVSGHF. The CDR3 DNA follows: TGTGCCAGCAGCCCCTCAGGGGTGAGTGGGCATTTT.

The CDR3 loop reads CASSTPASSGELFF. DNA for the CDR3: TGTGCCAGTAGTACCCCCGCCAGTTCCGGGGAGCTGTTTTTT. The genes are TRBV19 and TRBJ2-2; the D is unclear. Trimming pared 4 bases from V and 6 bases from J, leaving 12 bases between. CDR1 LNHDA and CDR2 SQIVND come from the germline V gene (reference sequence). CDR3 size: 14 residues.

This rearrangement joins TRBV19 to TRBJ2-7, with D perhaps TRBD1 or TRBD2 (7 bases each). CDR3 length: 15 residues. The germline V gene has CDR1 LNHDA and CDR2 SQIVND (reference sequence). V gave up 3 bases and J gave up 3 bases, with 15 bases separating them. CDR3 sequence reads: CASSIAGGGGYEQYF. CDR3 DNA sequence: TGTGCCAGTAGTATCGCAGGGGGGGGAGGCTACGAGCAGTACTTC.

The chain couples TRBV7-8 to TRBJ2-2; TRBD1 matches 7 bases. The CDR3 extends over 18 amino acids. Germline CDR1 SGHVS, CDR2 FQNEAQ. V was pared by 2 bases and J by 0 bases, with 9 bases of the junction left unmatched. CDR3 DNA sequence: TGTGCCAGCAGCTTATTCCTCTGGACAGGCGCGAACACCGGGGAGCTGTTTTTT. Protein product: CASSLFLWTGANTGELFF.

The J gene is TRBJ2-3, the V gene TRBV14; TRBD2 aligns across 10 bases. V trimming: 1 base; J trimming: 10 bases; junction bases outside the gene matches: 5. The germline V gene has CDR1 SGHDN and CDR2 FVKESK. The CDR3 runs to 14 residues. In DNA form, the CDR3 reads TGTGCCAGCAGCCAAGGGCCTAGCGGGAGTGCGCAGTATTTT. This encodes CASSQGPSGSAQYF.

This clone was seen a few times. The chain combines TRBV7-2 with TRBJ1-3; perhaps TRBD1 as D (6 bases). V dropped 1 base and J dropped 4 bases, with 8 bases sitting between them. The CDR3 totals 14 residues. The V gene's germline CDR1 is SGHTA and CDR2 FQGNSA. CDR3 nucleotide sequence: TGTGCCAGCAGCTTAGGGACAGCCGGAAACACCATATATTTT. Protein: CASSLGTAGNTIYF.

J is TRBJ2-1 and V is TRBV5-1; 9 nucleotides agree with TRBD1. In germline, CDR1 is SGHRS, CDR2 YFSETQ. The CDR3 loop spans 13 amino acids. V lost 4 bases and J lost 12; bases outside the gene matches: 8. The CDR3 loop reads CASSEPGQGTQFF. The CDR3 region has the DNA TGCGCCAGCAGCGAGCCGGGACAGGGAACGCAGTTCTTC.

This clone appeared a few times. The genes are TRBV6-6 and TRBJ1-1, with 7 nucleotides matching TRBD1. CDR1 MNHNY and CDR2 SVGAGI come from the germline V gene (reference sequence). The CDR3 covers 14 residues. With 7 bases clipped from V and 4 bases from J, the junction kept 9 bases outside the gene matches. For the CDR3, the DNA is TGTGCCAGCATGGGGATGACAGGGCGCACTGAAGCTTTCTTT. Residues: CASMGMTGRTEAFF.

This clone was found a few times. The chain couples TRBV6-5 to TRBJ2-7; D uncertain. Trimming pared 3 bases from V and 3 bases from J, leaving 9 bases between. CDR1 and CDR2 from the germline V gene are MNHEY and SVGAGI. CDR3 length equals 13 residues. The CDR3 DNA reads as TGTGCCAGCAGTTATGGCCAGATCTACGAGCAGTACTTC. Translating it yields CASSYGQIYEQYF.

The rearrangement uses TRBV11-2 and TRBJ2-3, with D unresolved. The CDR3 consists of 13 residues. Trimming removed 3 bases from V and 0 bases from J, with 4 bases in between. The germline V gene encodes CDR1 SGHAT and CDR2 FQNNGV. As DNA, the CDR3 is TGTGCCAGCAGCTTCGGGAGCACAGATACGCAGTATTTT. It specifies CASSFGSTDTQYF.

This clone was detected a few times. J is TRBJ2-7 and V is TRBV7-8; 10 positions match TRBD2. The V gene end was trimmed by 0 bases and the J gene end by 5 bases; junction bases not matched to a gene: 4. This CDR3 comprises 15 residues. CDR1 is SGHVS and CDR2 is FQNEAQ in the germline V gene. CDR3 in DNA: TGTGCCAGCAGCTTAGCGTGGCTAGCGGGAGACGAGCAGTACTTC. Amino acids: CASSLAWLAGDEQYF.

The chain employs TRBV5-1 and TRBJ2-5, with 8 bases lining up with TRBD1. V shed 3 bases, J shed 2 bases, and the junction held 6 bases outside the gene matches. The CDR3 contains 15 residues. Germline V gene data show CDR1 as SGHRS and CDR2 as YFSETQ. Here the CDR3 reads CASSSSGTGQETQYF. In DNA, the CDR3 is TGCGCCAGCAGCTCCTCCGGGACAGGACAAGAGACCCAGTACTTC.

This chain links TRBV18 with TRBJ2-7; D remains unclear. CDR3 length: 11 residues. Germline CDR1 reads KGHSH; CDR2 reads LQKENI. Trimming cost V 6 bases and J 5 bases, with 8 bases left between them. The CDR3 sequence is CASSTGNEQYF. CDR3 coding DNA: TGTGCCAGCTCGACTGGGAACGAGCAGTACTTC.

Relative to its sample, this clone is large. V and J are TRBV27 and TRBJ1-1, with unresolved D. CDR3 size: 13 residues. Germline-derived CDR1 and CDR2 are MNHEY and SMNVEV (reference sequence). Trimming pared 8 bases from V and 5 bases from J, leaving 15 bases between. CDR3 region: CASSMGWDTEAFF. Written as DNA, the CDR3 is TGTGCCAGCTCCATGGGGTGGGATACTGAAGCTTTCTTT.

This clone has only a few counts. This CDR3 reads CASSPGLAAQYF. In nucleotides, the CDR3 is TGTGCCAGCAGCCCGGGACTAGCGGCGCAGTATTTT. The chain carries TRBV14 and TRBJ2-3; 11 nucleotides agree with TRBD2. CDR3 length: 12 residues. After removal of 4 bases from V and 10 bases from J, the junction contained 1 base not matched to a gene. Germline CDR1 is SGHDN and CDR2 is FVKESK.

This clone was seen only a few times. The CDR3 DNA sequence: TGCAGCGTGAACACAGGGCCCCGTGAAGCTTTCTTT. Encoded protein: CSVNTGPREAFF. The chain employs TRBV29-1 and TRBJ1-1, with D perhaps matching TRBD1 (6 bases). V was shortened by 6 bases and J by 7 bases, with 15 bases between the two germline ends. The CDR3 is made up of 12 amino acids. Germline V gene sequence: CDR1 SQVTM, CDR2 ANQGSEA. Full variable domain (rest looked up from reference TRBV29-1 and TRBJ1-1): SAVISQKPSRDICQRGTSLTIQCQVDSQVTMMFWYRQQPGQSLTLIATANQGSEATYESGFVIDKFPISRPNLTFSTLTVSNMSPEDSSIYLCSVNTGPREAFFGQGTRLTVV.